These 10 T cell receptor beta chains share one sample of origin, sequenced in a study of blood T cell repertoires in COVID-19. Only in-frame clones appear in the TCRdb table, and some are missing; sequencing was by immunoSEQ multiplex PCR. Among some 120,000 clones, about 82% were seen once, and the ten largest hold roughly 5.4%. The sample was peripheral blood. The receptors here all came from a human donor in a cohort sampled during active COVID-19.

The V and J genes are TRBV6-6 and TRBJ2-7; 7 bases are shared with TRBD1. The CDR3 has 13 amino acids. V lost 7 bases, J lost 6 bases, and 9 bases stayed unmatched. The germline CDR1 and CDR2 sequences are MNHNY and SVGAGI (reference sequence). CDR3 coding DNA: TGTGCCAGCACTTTAGGGGGCCCATCCGAGCAGTACTTC. It translates to CASTLGGPSEQYF.

This rearrangement joins TRBV6-5 to TRBJ1-3; D remains unclear. In germline, CDR1 is MNHEY, CDR2 SVGAGI. The CDR3 is 14 amino acids. Trimming shortened V by 8 bases and J by 3 bases, and 14 bases separated the two germline ends. The CDR3 sequence: CASSQRAGGNTIYF. The CDR3 DNA reads TGTGCCAGCTCTCAAAGGGCGGGTGGAAACACCATATATTTT.

The V and J genes are TRBV4-1 and TRBJ2-7; D call uncertain. The CDR3 runs to 15 residues. Germline V gene sequence: CDR1 MGHRA, CDR2 YSYEKL. V shed 6 bases and J shed 0 bases, with 15 bases lying between them. The CDR3 DNA sequence: TGCGCCAGCAGAAAGAATACGGTGAACTCCTACGAGCAGTACTTC. Its translation: CASRKNTVNSYEQYF.

In its sample, this clone was seen once. The same CDR3 is also encoded by other DNA sequences in this sample. The chain has TRBV5-1 and TRBJ2-1; D is uncertain. The CDR3 sequence is 14 residues long. CDR1 and CDR2 (germline): SGHRS, YFSETQ. V was clipped by 4 bases and J by 0 bases, with 8 bases between them. The CDR3 loop reads CASSPRSSYNEQFF. The CDR3 nucleotides are TGCGCCAGCAGCCCGCGGAGCTCCTACAATGAGCAGTTCTTC. The variable domain in full, with the rest retrieved from reference TRBV5-1 and TRBJ2-1, is KAGVTQTPRYLIKTRGQQVTLSCSPISGHRSVSWYQQTPGQGLQFLFEYFSETQRNKGNFPGRFSGRQFSNSRSEMNVSTLELGDSALYLCASSPRSSYNEQFFGPGTRLTVL.

This chain connects TRBV27 to TRBJ2-1, with D perhaps TRBD1 (6 bases). Trimming pared 2 bases from V and 0 bases from J, leaving 8 bases between. In germline, CDR1 is MNHEY, CDR2 SMNVEV (reference sequence). The CDR3 covers 15 residues. CDR3 sequence (DNA): TGTGCCAGCAGTTTAGGACAGAACTCCTACAATGAGCAGTTCTTC. Its translation is CASSLGQNSYNEQFF.

This clone was recorded once. V and J are TRBV19 and TRBJ2-1, with D possibly being TRBD2 (5 bases). The germline CDR1 and CDR2 sequences are LNHDA and SQIVND (reference sequence). This CDR3 is built from 14 residues. V was clipped by 5 bases and J by 4 bases, with 12 bases between them. The CDR3 spells CASSPAVRYNEQFF. CDR3 nucleotide sequence: TGTGCCAGTAGTCCAGCGGTGCGTTACAATGAGCAGTTCTTC.

V usage is TRBV7-9 and J usage is TRBJ2-7; 7 bases are a match to TRBD1. The germline gives CDR1 SEHNR, CDR2 FQNEAQ (reference sequence). The CDR3 has 14 residues. V gave up 6 bases and J gave up 3 bases; unmatched junction bases: 8. The CDR3 protein is CASRYRDSNYEQYF. The CDR3 DNA sequence: TGTGCCAGCAGGTACCGGGACAGCAACTACGAGCAGTACTTC.

The V gene is TRBV7-2, the J gene TRBJ1-5; D call uncertain. The ends were cut back, 6 bases at V and 5 bases at J, with 11 bases in the middle. This CDR3 region has 13 residues. Germline V gives CDR1 SGHTA, CDR2 FQGNSA. The CDR3 is CASSGRYDQPQHF. The DNA of the CDR3 is TGTGCCAGCAGTGGCAGGTATGATCAGCCCCAGCATTTT.

V gene TRBV5-8 combines with J gene TRBJ2-1; 11 bases fit TRBD2. This CDR3 spans 20 amino acids. The V and J ends lost 4 bases and 5 bases, in that order; junction bases with no gene match: 20. Germline CDR1 reads SGHTS; CDR2 reads YDEGEE. This CDR3 is CASSDSGTSGYWRFNNEQFF. In nucleotides, the CDR3 is TGTGCCAGCAGCGACTCCGGGACTAGCGGCTACTGGAGGTTCAACAATGAGCAGTTCTTC.

This chain connects TRBV3-1 (or the pseudogene TRBV3-2) to TRBJ2-3, with TRBD2 matching over 9 bases. This CDR3 is built from 14 residues. Germline trimming cut 5 bases from V and 5 bases from J; bases unmatched to any gene: 5. Germline V gene lookup returns CDR1 LGHDT and CDR2 YNNKEL (reference sequence). In DNA, the CDR3 is TGTGCCAGCAGCTTTAGCGGGAGTAGAGATACGCAGTATTTT. Amino acid sequence: CASSFSGSRDTQYF.